A selection of T cell receptor beta chains follows, all from one sample in a study of blood T cell repertoires in COVID-19. Data came from immunoSEQ multiplex PCR; TCRdb stores just in-frame clones and leaves some out. Here the sample spans fewer than 250,000 clones, around 90% being singletons. The sequenced sample consisted of peripheral blood. These TCRs come from a man aged 25-45 years with COVID-19, enrolled during active disease. The CDR3 runs from the conserved cysteine through the conserved F or W. The D gene is left open where the match is weak. Size is omitted from some rows. Given values are once, few, many or a class for expanded clones.

clone_size	v_call	d_call	j_call	cdr3_nt	cdr3_aa
once	TRBV6-5	TRBD1	TRBJ1-1	TGTGCCAGCAGTAGACAGGGGCTGAACACTGAAGCTTTCTTT	CASSRQGLNTEAFF
NA	TRBV30	NA	TRBJ1-1	TGTGCCTGGAGTGTATACAGATTGAACACTGAAGCTTTCTTT	CAWSVYRLNTEAFF
NA	TRBV6-6	NA	TRBJ1-1	TGTGCCAGCAGTTACTCGAAGGCGGTCTACACTGAAGCTTTCTTT	CASSYSKAVYTEAFF
NA	TRBV6-5	NA	TRBJ1-1	TGTGCCAGCAGTTACCGGGTAGGCCACACTGAAGCTTTCTTT	CASSYRVGHTEAFF
NA	TRBV5-1	NA	TRBJ1-1	TGCGCCAGCAGCTTGGTACAGGGAACTTTGAACACTGAAGCTTTCTTT	CASSLVQGTLNTEAFF
NA	TRBV9	TRBD1	TRBJ2-1	TGTGCCAGCAGCGTAGTTCCCTTTCGGACAGGGGATATCGATGAGCAGTTCTTC	CASSVVPFRTGDIDEQFF
NA	TRBV5-1	TRBD1	TRBJ2-7	TGCGCCAGCAGCCTGGGACAGGCCTTAAACGAGCAGTACTTC	CASSLGQALNEQYF
NA	TRBV20-1	NA	TRBJ1-6	TGCAGTGCTAGTGAACAAGGAGGGAGTTCACCCCTCCACTTT	CSASEQGGSSPLHF
NA	TRBV19	TRBD2	TRBJ2-7	TGTGCCAGTAGTCAAGGGTTCGGGAGGTCATCCTCCTACGAGCAGTACTTC	CASSQGFGRSSSYEQYF
NA	TRBV11-2	NA	TRBJ2-1	TGTGCCAGCAGCTCGTCAGGGAAGAATGAGCAGTTCTTC	CASSSSGKNEQFF
NA	TRBV6-2/TRBV6-3	NA	TRBJ1-2	TGTGCCAGCAGTCCCGCGGGGGGAGGCTATGGCTACACCTTC	CASSPAGGGYGYTF